The rows below give T cell receptor beta chains drawn from one sample of a study of shared clonotypes between healthy human individuals. The method was immunoSEQ multiplex PCR; TCRdb's version includes in-frame clones alone and lacks a portion of them. The sample includes 1.4 million to 1.5 million clones, more than 95% of them seen just once. Sequenced input: naive CD4+ T cells sorted from blood. Receptors were obtained from a man under 40 in good health. Both conserved end residues are part of each CDR3. Fields, in order: clone size, D gene, J gene, V gene, CDR3 DNA, CDR3 protein. A D gene is named only where the DNA matches it firmly. A clone size is listed for some rows: how often the clone was seen (once, few, many), or a class if it is expanded.

>-|TRBD2|TRBJ2-3|TRBV6-1
TGTGCCAGCAGTGAACAGCCTGCAGCGGGAGGGCCCGCAGATACGCAGTATTTT
CASSEQPAAGGPADTQYF
>-|-|TRBJ1-2|TRBV9
TGTGCCAGCAGCGTAGAATACGGAAATAGTGGCTACACCTTC
CASSVEYGNSGYTF
>-|TRBD1|TRBJ1-4|TRBV18
TGTGCCAGCTCACTAGGACAGGGGAATGAAAAACTGTTTTTT
CASSLGQGNEKLFF
>-|-|TRBJ2-1|TRBV25-1
TGTGCCAGCAGTGAATTTGGGGGGAGTTCCTACAATGAGCAGTTCTTC
CASSEFGGSSYNEQFF
>-|-|TRBJ1-2|TRBV5-5
TGTGCCAGCAGTCAGGGCACCAACGGGGGCTACACCTTC
CASSQGTNGGYTF
>-|TRBD2|TRBJ2-7|TRBV7-9
TGTGCCAGCAGCTTAGGACTAGCGGGAGGCCCAGCCTACGAGCAGTACTTC
CASSLGLAGGPAYEQYF
>once|-|TRBJ2-1|TRBV20-1
TGCAGTGCTAGAGATCGGTGGGGGGAGTTCTTC
CSARDRWGEFF
>-|-|TRBJ2-2|TRBV6-1
TGTGCCAGCAAAAATACTCCCGGGGAGCTGTTTTTT
CASKNTPGELFF
>-|-|TRBJ2-7|TRBV6-4
TGTGCCAGCAGTGCAATTCGTAAGACGGGAAACTCCTACGAGCAGTACTTC
CASSAIRKTGNSYEQYF
>-|TRBD1|TRBJ2-1|TRBV10-1
TGCGCCAGCAGTGGGGAACAGGGGTCCTACACCTACAATGAGCAGTTCTTC
CASSGEQGSYTYNEQFF
>-|TRBD1|TRBJ1-4|TRBV6-5
TGTGCCAGCAGCCGGACAGGGAATGAAAAACTGTTTTTT
CASSRTGNEKLFF
>once|TRBD1|TRBJ1-5|TRBV28
TGTGCCAGCAGTTTACTAGGACAGGGGAGCAATCAGCCCCAGCATTTT
CASSLLGQGSNQPQHF
>-|-|TRBJ1-3|TRBV5-1
TGCGCCAGCAGCTTGGCTGACGGCGGTTCCTCTGGAAACACCATATATTTT
CASSLADGGSSGNTIYF
>-|TRBD2|TRBJ2-5|TRBV18
TGTGCCAGCTCACCGAACTTAAGCGGGGGAGAGACCCAGTACTTC
CASSPNLSGGETQYF
>-|TRBD1|TRBJ1-5|TRBV2
TGTGCCAGCGGGATAGACAGGGCCCTTAGCAATCAGCCCCAGCATTTT
CASGIDRALSNQPQHF
>-|-|TRBJ1-5|TRBV29-1
TGCAGCGTCGCAGAGGGACTCGCAGACAATCAGCCCCAGCATTTT
CSVAEGLADNQPQHF
>-|TRBD1|TRBJ2-7|TRBV28
TGTGCCAGCAGTTTCCAGGGGGCTCTCCACGAGCAGTACTTC
CASSFQGALHEQYF
>-|-|TRBJ2-1|TRBV29-1
TGCAGCGCCCGGATGAGGGGCGCGGTCTCCTACAATGAGCAGTTCTTC
CSARMRGAVSYNEQFF
>once|-|TRBJ1-1|TRBV5-1
TGCGCCAGCAGCTTAGGTTCAGGGATGAACACTGAAGCTTTCTTT
CASSLGSGMNTEAFF
>-|-|TRBJ2-3|TRBV25-1
TGTGCCAGCGGTTCGGTGGGCACAGATACGCAGTATTTT
CASGSVGTDTQYF
>-|-|TRBJ2-6|TRBV5-4
TGTGCCAGCAGCTTGGTTTCCGGTTCTGGGGCCAACGTCCTGACTTTC
CASSLVSGSGANVLTF
>-|-|TRBJ2-2|TRBV5-1
TGCGCCAGCAGCCCCCGGACAGCCACCGGGGAGCTGTTTTTT
CASSPRTATGELFF
>-|TRBD1|TRBJ1-5|TRBV7-9
TGTGCCAGCAGCTTAGGGGACAGGCGAAGCAATCAGCCCCAGCATTTT
CASSLGDRRSNQPQHF
>once|-|TRBJ2-7|TRBV5-1
TGCGCCAGCAGCCCCGGGACCAACTACGAGCAGTACTTC
CASSPGTNYEQYF
>once|-|TRBJ1-5|TRBV2
TGTGCCAGCAGTGAGAACCACTCTTTGGAGCCCCAGCATTTT
CASSENHSLEPQHF
>-|-|TRBJ2-1|TRBV11-3
TGTGCCAGCAGCTTAGGGGGGGAAGAGCAGTTCTTC
CASSLGGEEQFF
>-|TRBD1|TRBJ1-1|TRBV28
TGTGCCAGCAGCACAGGGGGCACTGAAGCTTTCTTT
CASSTGGTEAFF
>-|-|TRBJ2-1|TRBV6-6
TGTGCCAGCAGTGGGGGATCGGGAAATGAGCAGTTCTTC
CASSGGSGNEQFF
>-|-|TRBJ1-1|TRBV4-1
TGCGCCAGCAGCTTAAGGACAGTCATGAACACTGAAGCTTTCTTT
CASSLRTVMNTEAFF
>-|-|TRBJ2-5|TRBV7-2
TGTGCCAGCAGCTTTAGACCCGGGACGTCCGGAGCAGTGACCCAGTACTTC
CASSFRPGTSGAVTQYF
>-|-|TRBJ1-5|TRBV7-9
TGTGCCAGCAGCTTAGAGGCAAATCAGCCCCAGCATTTT
CASSLEANQPQHF
>-|-|TRBJ2-3|TRBV18
TGTGCCAGCTCACCCGGAATTACAGATACGCAGTATTTT
CASSPGITDTQYF
>-|-|TRBJ2-3|TRBV6-5
TGTGCCAGCAGTTACGGGGCAGGAGGCACAGATACGCAGTATTTT
CASSYGAGGTDTQYF
>-|-|TRBJ2-2|TRBV19
TGTGCCAGTACCCCCGGGGGTAGCGTGACCGGGGAGCTGTTTTTT
CASTPGGSVTGELFF
>once|-|TRBJ2-6|TRBV2
TGTGCCAGCACCGTCTACTCTGGGGCCAACGTCCTGACTTTC
CASTVYSGANVLTF
>-|-|TRBJ2-4|TRBV11-2
TGTGCCAGCAGCTTATTGACTCTAGCCAAAAACATTCAGTACTTC
CASSLLTLAKNIQYF
>-|-|TRBJ2-6|TRBV5-4
TGTGCCAGCAGCTTGGAAGTGGGCGGTTTTTCTGGGGCCAACGTCCTGACTTTC
CASSLEVGGFSGANVLTF
>-|-|TRBJ1-2|TRBV4-3
TGCGCCAGCAGCCAAGTGGCCGGGACATTCTCCAACGGCTACACCTTC
CASSQVAGTFSNGYTF
>-|-|TRBJ1-4|TRBV28
TGTGCCAGCAGTTTACAGGGTGGTTCGGAAAAACTGTTTTTT
CASSLQGGSEKLFF
>once|TRBD1|TRBJ2-7|TRBV4-1
TGCGCCAGCAGCCAAGACCGGACAGGGAGCTACGAGCAGTACTTC
CASSQDRTGSYEQYF
>-|TRBD2|TRBJ2-7|TRBV15
TGTGCCACCAGGGAGACTAGCGGGAATTACGAGCAGTACTTC
CATRETSGNYEQYF
>-|TRBD1|TRBJ2-5|TRBV7-8
TGTGCCAGCACCAAGGACAGGCAAGAGACCCAGTACTTC
CASTKDRQETQYF
>-|-|TRBJ2-1|TRBV25-1
TGTGCCAGCAGTCCTTCCGGCTCCTACAATGAGCAGTTCTTC
CASSPSGSYNEQFF
>-|-|TRBJ1-5|TRBV30
TGTGCCTGGCATCAGATATCCACAGAGAGCAATCAGCCCCAGCATTTT
CAWHQISTESNQPQHF
>-|-|TRBJ1-4|TRBV7-9
TGTGCCAGCAGCTTCGGCAGCCTAGTTAATGAAAAACTGTTTTTT
CASSFGSLVNEKLFF
>-|TRBD1|TRBJ1-1|TRBV12-5
TGTGCTAGTGGCGACAGGGCGTCCGTCACTGAAGCTTTCTTT
CASGDRASVTEAFF
>-|-|TRBJ1-5|TRBV28
TGTGCCAGCAGTTTATTGACAGGAGGACAGCCCCAGCATTTT
CASSLLTGGQPQHF
>-|-|TRBJ1-5|TRBV28
TGTGCCAGCAACCCTCCCGGCGGGGGGCTTCAGCCCCAGCATTTT
CASNPPGGGLQPQHF
>-|-|TRBJ1-4|TRBV28
TGTGCCAGCAGGGTCACCAGAGCTAATGAAAAACTGTTTTTT
CASRVTRANEKLFF
>-|-|TRBJ1-4|TRBV6-6
TGTGCCAGCAGTCCCGGTGGCGGCCGGGAAAAACTGTTTTTT
CASSPGGGREKLFF
>-|-|TRBJ1-1|TRBV28
TGTGCCAGCAGCCCTACCCCTACAGGGAGTGAAGCTTTCTTT
CASSPTPTGSEAFF
>-|-|TRBJ2-3|TRBV9
TGTGCCAGCAGAGACCCAGCAGGGAATACGCAGTATTTT
CASRDPAGNTQYF
>-|-|TRBJ2-7|TRBV7-9
TGTGCCAGCAGTTCCCAGGCCTACGAGCAGTACTTC
CASSSQAYEQYF
>-|TRBD1|TRBJ2-1|TRBV11-3
TGTGCCAGCAGCTTAAACAGGGGGGCTTCCTACAATGAGCAGTTCTTC
CASSLNRGASYNEQFF